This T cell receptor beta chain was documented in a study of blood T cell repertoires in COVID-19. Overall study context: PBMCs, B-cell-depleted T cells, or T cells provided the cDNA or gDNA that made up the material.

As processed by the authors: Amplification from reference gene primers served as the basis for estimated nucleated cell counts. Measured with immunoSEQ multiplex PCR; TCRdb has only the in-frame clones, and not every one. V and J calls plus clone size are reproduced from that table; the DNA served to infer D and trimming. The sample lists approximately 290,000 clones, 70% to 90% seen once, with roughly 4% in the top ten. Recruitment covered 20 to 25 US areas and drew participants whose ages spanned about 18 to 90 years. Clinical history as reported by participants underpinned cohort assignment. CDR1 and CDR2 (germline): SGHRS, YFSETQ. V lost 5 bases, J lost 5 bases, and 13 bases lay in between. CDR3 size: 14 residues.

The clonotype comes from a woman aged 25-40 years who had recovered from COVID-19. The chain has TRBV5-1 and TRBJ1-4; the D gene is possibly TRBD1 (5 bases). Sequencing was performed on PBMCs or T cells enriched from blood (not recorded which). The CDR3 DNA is TGCGCCAGCAGTCCGGGCAGGACAAATGAAAAACTGTTTTTT. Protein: CASSPGRTNEKLFF.